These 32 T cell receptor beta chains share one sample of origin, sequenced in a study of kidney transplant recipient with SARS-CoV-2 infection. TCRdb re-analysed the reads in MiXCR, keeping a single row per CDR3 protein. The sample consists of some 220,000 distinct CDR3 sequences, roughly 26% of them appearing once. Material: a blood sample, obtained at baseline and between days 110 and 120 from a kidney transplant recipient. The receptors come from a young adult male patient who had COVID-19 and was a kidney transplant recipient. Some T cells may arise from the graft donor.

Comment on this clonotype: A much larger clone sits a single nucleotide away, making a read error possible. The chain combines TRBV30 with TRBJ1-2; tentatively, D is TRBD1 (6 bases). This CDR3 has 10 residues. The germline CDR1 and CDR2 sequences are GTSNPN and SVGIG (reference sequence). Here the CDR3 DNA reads TGTACCTTACGCAGGGGAGGCTACACCTTC. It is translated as CTLRRGGYTF.

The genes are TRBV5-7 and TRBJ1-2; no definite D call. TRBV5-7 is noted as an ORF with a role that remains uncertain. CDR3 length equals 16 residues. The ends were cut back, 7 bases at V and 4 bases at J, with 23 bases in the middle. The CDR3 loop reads CASSSCLAWKTYGYTF. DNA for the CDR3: TGTGCCAGCTCGTCCTGTCTTGCGTGGAAGACCTATGGCTACACCTTC.

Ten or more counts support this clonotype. CDR3 DNA sequence: TGTGCCAGCAGTTTAATAAGCTCCTACAATGAGCAGTTCTTC. This codes for CASSLISSYNEQFF. This chain links TRBV28 with TRBJ2-1; D is unresolved. Germline V gives CDR1 MDHEN, CDR2 SYDVKM. The ends were cut back, 2 bases at V and 0 bases at J, with 5 bases in the middle. The CDR3 extends over 14 amino acids.

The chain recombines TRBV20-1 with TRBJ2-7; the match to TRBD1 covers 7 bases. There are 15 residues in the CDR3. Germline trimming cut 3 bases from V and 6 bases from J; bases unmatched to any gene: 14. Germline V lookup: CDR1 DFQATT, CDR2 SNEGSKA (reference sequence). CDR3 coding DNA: TGCAGTGCTAGCTACCCGGCAGGGGGAAATAGCGAGCAGTACTTC. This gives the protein CSASYPAGGNSEQYF.

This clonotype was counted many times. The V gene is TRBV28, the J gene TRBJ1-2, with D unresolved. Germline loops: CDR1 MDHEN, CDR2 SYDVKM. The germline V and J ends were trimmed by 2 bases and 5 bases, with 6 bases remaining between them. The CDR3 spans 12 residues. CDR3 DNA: TGTGCCAGCAGTTTAAGGTTATATGGCTACACCTTC. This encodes CASSLRLYGYTF.

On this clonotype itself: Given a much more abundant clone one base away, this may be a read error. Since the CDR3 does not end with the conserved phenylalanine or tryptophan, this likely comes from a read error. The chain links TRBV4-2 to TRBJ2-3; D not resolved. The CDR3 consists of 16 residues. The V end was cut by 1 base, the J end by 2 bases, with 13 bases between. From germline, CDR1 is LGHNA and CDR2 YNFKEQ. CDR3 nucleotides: TGTGCCAGCAGCCAAGCGCACGGAGCTACCACAGATACGCAGTATTTA. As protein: CASSQAHGATTDTQYL.

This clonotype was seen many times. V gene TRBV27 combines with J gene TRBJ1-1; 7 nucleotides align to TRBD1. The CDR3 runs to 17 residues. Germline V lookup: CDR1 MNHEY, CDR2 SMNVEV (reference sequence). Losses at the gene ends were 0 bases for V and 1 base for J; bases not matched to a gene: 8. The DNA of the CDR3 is TGTGCCAGCAGTTTATCCCCTTGGGGGACAGCGAACACTGAAGCTTTCTTT. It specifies CASSLSPWGTANTEAFF.

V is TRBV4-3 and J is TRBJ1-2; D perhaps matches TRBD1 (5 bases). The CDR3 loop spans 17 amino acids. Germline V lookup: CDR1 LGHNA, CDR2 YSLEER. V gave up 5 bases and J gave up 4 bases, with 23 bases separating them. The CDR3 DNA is TGCGCCAGCAGCTTAGGAACAGGACGTCGAAGGACCTATGGCTACACCTTC. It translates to CASSLGTGRRRTYGYTF.

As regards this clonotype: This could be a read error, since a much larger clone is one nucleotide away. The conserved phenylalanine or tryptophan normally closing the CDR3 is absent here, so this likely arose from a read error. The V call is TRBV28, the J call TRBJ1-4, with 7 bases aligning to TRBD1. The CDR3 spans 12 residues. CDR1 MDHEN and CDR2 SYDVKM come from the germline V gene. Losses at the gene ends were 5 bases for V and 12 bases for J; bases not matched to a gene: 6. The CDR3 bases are TGTGCCAGCAGTGACTACAGGGGACAACTGTTTCTT. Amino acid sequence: CASSDYRGQLFL.

CDR3 coding DNA: TGCGCCAGCAGATCGGGACTAGCGGAGGGCACAGATACGCAGTATTTT. Amino acid sequence: CASRSGLAEGTDTQYF. This chain links TRBV5-1 with TRBJ2-3; 11 nucleotides match TRBD2. In germline, CDR1 is SGHRS, CDR2 YFSETQ. The CDR3 loop spans 16 amino acids. V was pared by 5 bases and J by 1 base, with 6 bases of the junction left unmatched.

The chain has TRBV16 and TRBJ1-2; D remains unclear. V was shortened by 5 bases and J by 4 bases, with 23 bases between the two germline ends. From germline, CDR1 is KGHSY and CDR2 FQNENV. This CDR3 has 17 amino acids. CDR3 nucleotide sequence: TGTGCCAGCAGCAAAACTGTGGTCGTTAGAAAGACCTATGGCTACACCTTC. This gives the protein CASSKTVVVRKTYGYTF.

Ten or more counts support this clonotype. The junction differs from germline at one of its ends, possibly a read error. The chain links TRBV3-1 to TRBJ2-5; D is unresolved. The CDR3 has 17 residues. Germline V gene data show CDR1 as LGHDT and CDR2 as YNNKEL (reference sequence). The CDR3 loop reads CASSKELPISFSETQYF. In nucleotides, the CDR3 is TGTGCCAGCAGCAAAGAGCTTCCCATTTCTTTCTCTGAGACCCAGTACTTC.

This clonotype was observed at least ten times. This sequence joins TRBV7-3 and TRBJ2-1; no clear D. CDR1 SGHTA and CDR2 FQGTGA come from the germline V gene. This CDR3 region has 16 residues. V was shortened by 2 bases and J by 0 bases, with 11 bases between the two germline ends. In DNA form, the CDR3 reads TGTGCCAGCAGCTTATCTGGCCCCAGCTCCTACAATGAGCAGTTCTTC. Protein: CASSLSGPSSYNEQFF.

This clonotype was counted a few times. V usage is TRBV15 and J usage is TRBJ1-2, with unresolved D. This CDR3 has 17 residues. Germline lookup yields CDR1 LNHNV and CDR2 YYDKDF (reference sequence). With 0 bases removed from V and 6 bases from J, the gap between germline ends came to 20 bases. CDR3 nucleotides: TGTGCCACCAGCAGAGATGAGGGTTATGTAAGCAGAGATGGCTACACCTTC. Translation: CATSRDEGYVSRDGYTF.

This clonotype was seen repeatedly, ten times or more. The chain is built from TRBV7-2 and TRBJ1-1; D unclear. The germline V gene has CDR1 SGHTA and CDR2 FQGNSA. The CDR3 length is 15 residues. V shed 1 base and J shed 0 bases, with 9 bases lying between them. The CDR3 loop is CASSLGVGLNTEAFF. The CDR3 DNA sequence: TGTGCCAGCAGCTTAGGGGTAGGTTTGAACACTGAAGCTTTCTTT.

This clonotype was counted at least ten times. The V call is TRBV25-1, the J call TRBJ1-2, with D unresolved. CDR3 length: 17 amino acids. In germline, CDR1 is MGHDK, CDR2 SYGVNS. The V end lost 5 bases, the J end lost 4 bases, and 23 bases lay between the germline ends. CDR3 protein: CASSNKEELGKTYGYTF. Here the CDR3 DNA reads TGTGCCAGCAGTAATAAGGAAGAACTGGGAAAGACCTATGGCTACACCTTC.

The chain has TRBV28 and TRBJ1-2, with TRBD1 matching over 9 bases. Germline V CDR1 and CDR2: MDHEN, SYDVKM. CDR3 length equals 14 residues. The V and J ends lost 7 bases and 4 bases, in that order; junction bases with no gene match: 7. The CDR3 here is CASTPGQGTYGYTF. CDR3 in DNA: TGTGCCAGCACCCCGGGACAGGGAACCTATGGCTACACCTTC.

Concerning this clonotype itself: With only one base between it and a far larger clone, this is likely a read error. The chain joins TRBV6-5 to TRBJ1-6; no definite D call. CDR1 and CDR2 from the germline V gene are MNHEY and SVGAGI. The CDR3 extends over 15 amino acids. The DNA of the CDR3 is TGTGCCAGCAGTTATAGACAATCCTATAATTCACCCCCCCACTTT. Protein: CASSYRQSYNSPPHF.

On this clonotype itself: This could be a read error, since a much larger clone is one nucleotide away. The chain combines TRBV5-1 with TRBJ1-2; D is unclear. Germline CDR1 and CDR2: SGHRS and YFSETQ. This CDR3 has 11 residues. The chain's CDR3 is CDSSPGDGYTF. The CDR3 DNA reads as TGCGACAGCAGCCCTGGGGATGGCTACACCTTC.

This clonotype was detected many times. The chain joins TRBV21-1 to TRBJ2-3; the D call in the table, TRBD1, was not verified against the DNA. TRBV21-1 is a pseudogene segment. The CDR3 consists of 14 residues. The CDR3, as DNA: TGTGCCAGCGCACGGACAGCCTACACAGATACGCAGTATTTT. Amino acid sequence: CASARTAYTDTQYF.

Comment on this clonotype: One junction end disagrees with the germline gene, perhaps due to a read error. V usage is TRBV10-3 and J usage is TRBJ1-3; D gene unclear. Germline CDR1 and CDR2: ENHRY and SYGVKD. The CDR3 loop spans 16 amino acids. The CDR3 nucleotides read TGTGCCATCAGTGACCTTTCCTTCGACTCTGGAGACACCATATATTTT. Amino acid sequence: CAISDLSFDSGDTIYF.

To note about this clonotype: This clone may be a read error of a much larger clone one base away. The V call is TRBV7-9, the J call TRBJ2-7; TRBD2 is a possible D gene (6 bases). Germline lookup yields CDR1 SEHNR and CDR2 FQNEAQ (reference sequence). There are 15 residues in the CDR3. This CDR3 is CASSPQGGSGDEQCF. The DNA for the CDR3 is TGTGCCAGCAGCCCCCAAGGAGGGAGTGGCGACGAGCAGTGCTTC.

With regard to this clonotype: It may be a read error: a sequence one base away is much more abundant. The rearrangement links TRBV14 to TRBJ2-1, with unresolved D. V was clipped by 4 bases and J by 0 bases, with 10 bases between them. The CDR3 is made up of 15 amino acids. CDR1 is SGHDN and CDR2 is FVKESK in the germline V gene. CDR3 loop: CASSLLVSSYNEQFF. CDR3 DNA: TGTGCCAGCAGCCTGCTGGTTAGCTCCTACAATGAGCAGTTCTTC.

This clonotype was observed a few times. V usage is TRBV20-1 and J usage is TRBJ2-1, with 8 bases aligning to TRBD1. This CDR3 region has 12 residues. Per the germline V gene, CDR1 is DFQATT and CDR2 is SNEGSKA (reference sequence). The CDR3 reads CRTGDSPIEQFF. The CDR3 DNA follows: TGCAGGACAGGGGACTCCCCTATCGAGCAGTTCTTC.

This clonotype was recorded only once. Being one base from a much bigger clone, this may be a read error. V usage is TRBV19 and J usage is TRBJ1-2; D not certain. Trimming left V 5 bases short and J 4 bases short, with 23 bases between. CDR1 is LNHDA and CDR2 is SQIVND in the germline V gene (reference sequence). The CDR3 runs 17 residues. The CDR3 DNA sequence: TGTGCCAGTAGTGAAATGCTGTCAAATCGAAAGACCTATGGCTACACCTTC. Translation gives CASSEMLSNRKTYGYTF.

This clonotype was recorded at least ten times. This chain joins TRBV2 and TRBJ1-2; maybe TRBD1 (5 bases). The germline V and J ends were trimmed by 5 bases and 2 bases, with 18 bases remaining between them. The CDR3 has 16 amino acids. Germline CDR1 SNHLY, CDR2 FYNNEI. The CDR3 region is CASSPAPAGPNYGYTF. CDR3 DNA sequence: TGTGCCAGCAGTCCCGCCCCAGCGGGGCCAAACTATGGCTACACCTTC.

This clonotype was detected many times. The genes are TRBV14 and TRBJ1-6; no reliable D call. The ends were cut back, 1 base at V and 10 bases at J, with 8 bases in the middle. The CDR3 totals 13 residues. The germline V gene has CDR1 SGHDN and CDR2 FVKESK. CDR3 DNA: TGTGCCAGCAGCCAAGTGCCGGGATCACCCCTCCACTTT. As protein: CASSQVPGSPLHF.

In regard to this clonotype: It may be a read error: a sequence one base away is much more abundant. The CDR3 sequence: CASSEVRRRNTEAFF. The CDR3 nucleotides read TGTGCCAGCAGTGAGGTGCGTAGGAGGAACACTGAAGCTTTCTTT. The chain links TRBV6-5 to TRBJ1-1; D is unclear. V was trimmed by 5 bases and J by 1 base, leaving 14 bases between them. The CDR3 has 15 amino acids. Germline CDR1 reads MNHEY; CDR2 reads SVGAGI.

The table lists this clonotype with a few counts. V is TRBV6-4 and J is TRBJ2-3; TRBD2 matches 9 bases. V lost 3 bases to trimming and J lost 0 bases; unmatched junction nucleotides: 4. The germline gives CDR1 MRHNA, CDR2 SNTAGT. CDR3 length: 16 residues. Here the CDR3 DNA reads TGTGCCAGCAGTGAGAATAGCGGGAGAAGCACAGATACGCAGTATTTT. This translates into CASSENSGRSTDTQYF.

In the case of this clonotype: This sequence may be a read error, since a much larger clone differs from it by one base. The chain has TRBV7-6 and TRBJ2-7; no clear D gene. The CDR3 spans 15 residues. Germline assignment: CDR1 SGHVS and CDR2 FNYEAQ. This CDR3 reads CASNLAPNLAYEQYF. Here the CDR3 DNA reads TGTGCCAGCAACTTAGCACCCAACCTAGCCTACGAGCAGTACTTC.

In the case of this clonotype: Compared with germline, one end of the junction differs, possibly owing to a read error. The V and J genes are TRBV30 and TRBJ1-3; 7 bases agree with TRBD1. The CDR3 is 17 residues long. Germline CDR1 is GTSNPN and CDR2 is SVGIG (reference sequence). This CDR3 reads CAWKSGGTATPGNTIYF. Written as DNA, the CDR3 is TGTGCCTGGAAGAGTGGCGGGACAGCGACCCCTGGGAACACCATATATTTT.

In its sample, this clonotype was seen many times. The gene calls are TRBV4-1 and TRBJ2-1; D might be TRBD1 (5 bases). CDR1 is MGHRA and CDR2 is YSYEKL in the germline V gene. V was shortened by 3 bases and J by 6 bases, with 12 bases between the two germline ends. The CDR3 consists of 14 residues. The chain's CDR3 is CASSQGDGANEQFF. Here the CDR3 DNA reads TGCGCCAGCAGCCAGGGTGATGGGGCCAATGAGCAGTTCTTC.